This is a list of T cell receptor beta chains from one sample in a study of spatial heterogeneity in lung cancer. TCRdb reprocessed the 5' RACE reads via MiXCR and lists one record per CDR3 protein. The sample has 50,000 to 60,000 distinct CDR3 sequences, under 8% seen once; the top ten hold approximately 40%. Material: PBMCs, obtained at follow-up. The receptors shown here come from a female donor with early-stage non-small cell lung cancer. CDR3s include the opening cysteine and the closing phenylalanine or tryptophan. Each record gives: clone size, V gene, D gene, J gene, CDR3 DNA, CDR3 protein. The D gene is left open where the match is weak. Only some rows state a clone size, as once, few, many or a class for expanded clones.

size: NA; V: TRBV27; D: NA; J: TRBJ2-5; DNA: TGTGCCAGCAGGCCTCTTGGGGCTGGGGAGACCCAGTACTTC; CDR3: CASRPLGAGETQYF
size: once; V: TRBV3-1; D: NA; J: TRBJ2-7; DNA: TGTGCCAGCAGCCAAGACCTTACGACGCTTTCCTACGAGCAGTACTTC; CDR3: CASSQDLTTLSYEQYF
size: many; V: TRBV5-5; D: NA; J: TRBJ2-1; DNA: TGTGCCAGCAGCTTGGACATGGGCGCGAGCTCCTACAATGAGCAGTTCTTC; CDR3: CASSLDMGASSYNEQFF
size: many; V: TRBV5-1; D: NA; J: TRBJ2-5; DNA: TGCGCCAGCAGCCCCCAGACAGATGGAGAGACCCAGTACTTC; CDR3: CASSPQTDGETQYF
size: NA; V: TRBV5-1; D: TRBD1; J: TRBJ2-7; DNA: TGCGCCAGCAGTTCCGGGACAGCCTCCTACGAGCAGTACTTC; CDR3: CASSSGTASYEQYF
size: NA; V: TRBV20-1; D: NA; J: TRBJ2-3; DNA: TGCAGTGCTAGTCGCCCCCCGGGACGTCAATCCCCAGATACGCAGTATTTT; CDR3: CSASRPPGRQSPDTQYF
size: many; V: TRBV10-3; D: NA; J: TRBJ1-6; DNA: TGTGCCATCAGTCAACAGGGTAGCAGTAATTCACCCCTCCACTTT; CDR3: CAISQQGSSNSPLHF
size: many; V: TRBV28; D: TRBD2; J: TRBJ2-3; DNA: TGTGCCAGCAGTCTGGGGGGGCTAGCGGGGGGCCCCACAGATACGCAGTATTTT; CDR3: CASSLGGLAGGPTDTQYF
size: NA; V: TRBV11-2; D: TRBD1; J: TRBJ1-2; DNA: TGTGCCAGCAGCTCCTTGGCGGGACAGGGAACCACCTTC; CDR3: CASSSLAGQGTTF
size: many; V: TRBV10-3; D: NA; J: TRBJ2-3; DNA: TGTGCCATCAGTGGTGCGGATAGGGGAGATACGCAGTATTTT; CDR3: CAISGADRGDTQYF
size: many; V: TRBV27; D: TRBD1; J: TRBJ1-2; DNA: TGTGCCAGCAGTTTCAGGGGGCAGGGCTACACCTTC; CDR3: CASSFRGQGYTF
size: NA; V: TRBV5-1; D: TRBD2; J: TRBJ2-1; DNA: TGCGCCAGCAGCCGCTCCAGCGGGGCCTACTTAAATGAGCAGTTCTTC; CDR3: CASSRSSGAYLNEQFF
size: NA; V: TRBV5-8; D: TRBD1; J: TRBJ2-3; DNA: TGTGCCAGCAGTCAGGACAGGGAGATTGGGGCAAATACGCAGTATTTT; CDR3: CASSQDREIGANTQYF
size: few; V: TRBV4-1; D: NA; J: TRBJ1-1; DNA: TGCGCCAGCAGCCAAGAAGGAGCAGGGTTTGGTGAAGCTTTCTTT; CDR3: CASSQEGAGFGEAFF
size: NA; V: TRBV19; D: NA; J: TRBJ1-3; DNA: TGTGCCAGTAGTCAACTAGCGGGAAACACCATATATTTT; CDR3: CASSQLAGNTIYF
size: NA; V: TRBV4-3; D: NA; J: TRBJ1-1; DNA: TGCGCCAGCAGCCAAGATCAGGCTTCAAACACTGAAGCTTTCTTT; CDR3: CASSQDQASNTEAFF
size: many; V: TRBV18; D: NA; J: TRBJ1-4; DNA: TGTGCCAGCTCACCAGGTTCCAATGAAAAACTGTTTTTT; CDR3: CASSPGSNEKLFF
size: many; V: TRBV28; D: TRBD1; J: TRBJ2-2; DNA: TGTGCCGCAGGCGGGACAGGATCCTTAACGAACACCGGGGAGCTGTTTTTT; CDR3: CAAGGTGSLTNTGELFF
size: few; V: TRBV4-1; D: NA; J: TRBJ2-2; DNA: TGCGCCAGCAGCCAAGTTAACCACGGAGGAGAGCTGTTTTTT; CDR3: CASSQVNHGGELFF
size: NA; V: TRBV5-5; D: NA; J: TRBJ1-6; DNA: TGTGCCAGCAGCTTGGACTGGCAGTCCTATAATTCACCCCTCCACTTT; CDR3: CASSLDWQSYNSPLHF
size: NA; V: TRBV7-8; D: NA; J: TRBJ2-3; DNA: TGTGCCAGCAGCTTAAGCTTGCGCCCCACAGATACGCAGTATTTT; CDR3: CASSLSLRPTDTQYF
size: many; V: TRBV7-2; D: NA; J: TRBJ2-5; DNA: TGTGCCAGCAGCCTGACAGGCCTACAAGAGACCCAGTACTTC; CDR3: CASSLTGLQETQYF